This entry is about one TCR beta chain. Its specificity is not known. The protocol was immunoSEQ multiplex PCR, while the TCRdb copy is restricted to in-frame clones and leaves out a portion. The repertoire consists of about 66,000 clones, with approximately 84% occurring once and the leading ten covering 17%. This entry is derived from a study of T cell responses to AZD1222 COVID-19 vaccine. Study overall: Analysis merged second doses at about 4 or about 12 weeks. Study observations and caveats: Reports say nearly half of spike-specific TCRs go after unmutated variant regions. Seropositive status at baseline applied to only a handful of AZD1222 recipients. Among the donors, most were white British and more were female, and clonal diversity was possibly underestimated.

The CDR3 runs to 14 residues. Deletions cut 4 bases from V and 2 bases from J, with 13 bases between. The germline V gene encodes CDR1 SGHRS and CDR2 YFSETQ. This TCR was sampled from an adult in good health. The chain links TRBV5-1 to TRBJ2-7; a possible D gene is TRBD2 (5 bases). The sequenced sample was peripheral blood, obtained on day 0 of AZD1222 vaccination. The CDR3 reads CASSLGLEPYEQYF. The CDR3 DNA reads as TGCGCCAGCAGCCTCGGACTGGAGCCCTACGAGCAGTACTTC.